This is a list of T cell receptor beta chains from one sample in a study of blood T cell repertoires in COVID-19. Assay used: immunoSEQ multiplex PCR; TCRdb lists only in-frame clones, some missing. Of some 290,000 clones in the sample, roughly 90% were seen once. The sequenced sample consisted of PBMCs or T cells enriched from blood (not recorded which). The receptors were sampled from a woman in her 30s who had been exposed to COVID-19. Each CDR3 is given with its conserved first and last residue. A D gene is named only where the DNA matches it firmly. Some rows mark clone size as missing; the rest say once, few, many or name a class of expanded clone.

v_gene,abundance,j_gene,len,d_gene,CDR3nt,CDR3aa
TRBV7-2,.,TRBJ2-1,15,.,TGTGCCAGCAGCTTACTTTGGGGCTCTATCAATGAGCAGTTCTTC,CASSLLWGSINEQFF
TRBV7-9,.,TRBJ1-1,17,.,TGTGCCAGCAGCTTAAGAGGGGGGGACATATTGAACACTGAAGCTTTCTTT,CASSLRGGDILNTEAFF
TRBV7-3,.,TRBJ2-1,13,.,TGTGCCAGCAGCTTTAGTCCCGGGGGTGAGCAGTTCTTC,CASSFSPGGEQFF
TRBV18,.,TRBJ1-6,16,.,TGTGCCAGCTCACTCGCCGGGACAACGTATAATTCACCCCTCCACTTT,CASSLAGTTYNSPLHF
TRBV6-5,.,TRBJ1-2,13,.,TGTGCCAGCAGCGACGCCGGGTACTATGGCTACACCTTC,CASSDAGYYGYTF
TRBV5-1,.,TRBJ1-2,15,.,TGCGCCAGCACCTATCGGACGCAATCCCCAGGGGGCTACACCTTC,CASTYRTQSPGGYTF
TRBV5-1,.,TRBJ2-5,13,.,TGCGCCAGCAGCTTGGAGGGGGAAGAGACCCAGTACTTC,CASSLEGEETQYF
TRBV7-8,.,TRBJ1-1,15,TRBD1,TGTGCCAGCAGCCCGTCGACAGGGAGGAACACTGAAGCTTTCTTT,CASSPSTGRNTEAFF
TRBV5-4,.,TRBJ2-2,13,.,TGTGCCAGCAGCTTAGACCCCGGAGGTGAGCTGTTTTTT,CASSLDPGGELFF
TRBV7-2,.,TRBJ2-3,15,TRBD2,TGTGCCAGCAGCTTATTAGCGGGGGGGATAGATACGCAGTATTTT,CASSLLAGGIDTQYF
TRBV5-1,.,TRBJ2-3,16,TRBD2,TGCGCCAGCAGCTTGGTAGTTAGCGGGGGATCAGATACGCAGTATTTT,CASSLVVSGGSDTQYF
TRBV3-1/TRBV3-2,few,TRBJ2-5,14,.,TGTGCCAGCAGTCAACAGGGTTTCGTTGGGACCCAGTACTTC,CASSQQGFVGTQYF
TRBV4-3,.,TRBJ1-6,18,.,TGCGCCAGCAGCCAAGATTTTACGGGATCAGTAAATCGGTCACCCCTCCACTTT,CASSQDFTGSVNRSPLHF
TRBV30,.,TRBJ2-1,12,TRBD1,TGTGCCTGGAACAGGGGGCGGAGAAGGGCGATCTTC,CAWNRGRRRAIF
TRBV21-1,.,TRBJ2-3,17,.,TGTGCCAGCAGCAAATTAGTGGCAGACGGCCCGACTGATACGCAGTATTTT,CASSKLVADGPTDTQYF
TRBV7-9,few,TRBJ1-5,16,.,TGTGCCAGCAGCTTAGTCGCAGGAGGGGTCGTAGGGCCCCAGCATTTT,CASSLVAGGVVGPQHF
TRBV11-2,once,TRBJ2-7,13,.,TGTGCCAGCAGCCCCAGGGCAGGGGAAGAGCAGTACTTC,CASSPRAGEEQYF
TRBV5-4,.,TRBJ1-2,16,.,TGTGCCAGCAGCAAGGGACAATCCCCTGGTAACTATGGCTACACCTTC,CASSKGQSPGNYGYTF
TRBV14,.,TRBJ2-7,15,.,TGTGCCAGCAGCCCCGGGGGGCGAGGATCCTACGAGCAGTACTTC,CASSPGGRGSYEQYF
TRBV6-5,.,TRBJ2-7,10,.,TGTGCCACCTCCTCCTACGAGCAGTACTTC,CATSSYEQYF
TRBV5-5,.,TRBJ2-2,15,.,TGTGCCAGCAGCTTGTCGGGGGGCGGAACCGGGGAGCTGTTTTTT,CASSLSGGGTGELFF
TRBV7-6,.,TRBJ1-1,13,.,TGTGCCACAGGGGCGGGGGAGAACACTGAAGCTTTCTTT,CATGAGENTEAFF
TRBV5-1,.,TRBJ2-5,15,TRBD2,TGCGCCAGCAGCTCGGCGGGAGTCGAATTTTGGACCCAGTACTTC,CASSSAGVEFWTQYF
TRBV6-5,.,TRBJ2-1,15,.,TGTGCCAGCAGTTACTCGGGGGGGCCCTACAATGAGCAGTTCTTC,CASSYSGGPYNEQFF
TRBV18,.,TRBJ1-6,14,.,TGTGCCAGCTCACCAAGCAACAGCAATTCACCCCTCCACTTT,CASSPSNSNSPLHF
TRBV5-4,.,TRBJ1-1,14,.,TGTGCCAGCAGCCCGGCGGCACTCAACACTGAAGCTTTCTTT,CASSPAALNTEAFF
TRBV4-3,once,TRBJ2-3,14,.,TGCGCCAGCAGCCAAACCAGGGGTACAGATACGCAGTATTTT,CASSQTRGTDTQYF
TRBV5-4,.,TRBJ1-2,12,TRBD1,TGTGCCAGCAGCGTGGACAGGGGCGGCTACACCTTC,CASSVDRGGYTF
TRBV19,.,TRBJ1-1,13,.,TGTGCCAGTAAGGAAAGAGGTCCCTTTGAAGCTTTCTTT,CASKERGPFEAFF
TRBV4-3,.,TRBJ1-2,13,.,TGCGCCAGCAGTCCCCCCCCAAATCATGGCTACACCTTC,CASSPPPNHGYTF
TRBV3-1/TRBV3-2,once,TRBJ1-2,13,TRBD1,TGTGCCAGCAGCACGACAGGGGTCTATGGCTACACCTTC,CASSTTGVYGYTF